The clone carrying this T cell receptor (beta chain) was picked up a small number of times. Its specificity is unknown. This sample is part of a study of response to subunit inactivated influenza vaccine. Regarding the study as a whole: It was suggested by the authors that few new T cells are recruited by each seasonal influenza vaccination.

TCRdb called the RT-PCR reads again in MiXCR, with one record for every CDR3 protein. This sample has roughly 500,000 distinct CDR3 sequences, with approximately 15% found just once. This sample comprised CD4+ T cells sorted from PBMCs, obtained about 24 months after vaccination. This receptor was identified in a man aged 50 to 69 who received an inactivated influenza vaccine.

This chain's CDR3 is CASRGGLSKNIQYF. The CDR3, as DNA: TGTGCCAGCCGCGGGGGGCTTTCCAAAAACATTCAGTACTTC. The chain couples TRBV7-2 to TRBJ2-4; 8 bases map to TRBD2. Trimming at V came to 8 bases and at J to 2 bases, leaving 5 bases not matched to a gene. The CDR3 has 14 amino acids. Germline V CDR1 and CDR2: SGHTA, FQGNSA.